A single sample is the source of the 4 T cell receptor beta chains below, sequenced in a study of blood T cells in healthy people across ages. A second PCR, run for roughly 7 to 11 cycles, used a sample-barcoded 5' primer plus a J-beta primer mix. TCRdb reprocessed the 5' RACE reads via MiXCR and lists one record per CDR3 protein. The table records roughly 1,500,000 distinct CDR3 sequences, 42% of them present only once. The sequenced sample consisted of blood. These receptors were collected from a woman between 18 and 29 years old in good health.

The chain links TRBV2 to TRBJ2-7; 11 bases map to TRBD2. V shed 6 bases and J 2 bases; nucleotides not matched to a gene: 9. Per the germline V gene, CDR1 is SNHLY and CDR2 is FYNNEI. The CDR3 runs 16 residues. This chain's CDR3 is CASRGVGLAVAYEQYF. Written as DNA, the CDR3 is TGTGCCAGCAGGGGGGTGGGACTAGCGGTGGCCTACGAGCAGTACTTC.

The rearrangement joins TRBV5-1 to TRBJ2-5; D is perhaps TRBD1 (7 bases). The CDR3 totals 13 residues. Germline V gives CDR1 SGHRS, CDR2 YFSETQ. V was cut by 3 bases and J by 11 bases, with 17 bases left in between. CDR3 nucleotides: TGCGCCAGCAGCTCAGGGGGGACCTACGGGCAGTACTTC. Amino acids: CASSSGGTYGQYF.

The count of this clonotype is one. This chain uses TRBV6-1 with TRBJ1-1; tentative D call: TRBD1 (5 bases). Between the trimmed V and J ends, which lost 8 bases and 0 bases, there was a span of 19 bases. The CDR3 extends over 16 amino acids. Germline V gene data show CDR1 as MNHNS and CDR2 as SASEGT. CDR3 sequence: CASGVGRNFVNTEAFF. CDR3 bases: TGTGCCAGCGGTGTGGGACGGAACTTCGTGAACACTGAAGCTTTCTTT.

CDR3 in DNA: TGTGCCAGCAGCCGACCCCCGTACGGCCCCAACGAGCAGTACTTC. Translated: CASSRPPYGPNEQYF. The rearrangement joins TRBV5-6 to TRBJ2-7; D is undetermined. CDR3 length: 15 residues. Germline loops: CDR1 SGHDT, CDR2 YYEEEE. The V and J ends lost 4 bases and 5 bases respectively, with 19 bases between them.